This passage covers 31 T cell receptor beta chains from one sample sequenced in a study of T cell repertoires in cytomegalovirus infection (dated by TCRdb to about 2019). The instrument was an Illumina HiSeq 1500. TCRdb reanalyzed the raw reads on its own, using fastp at Q25 for trimming and MiXCR for clone calling, and kept in-frame beta chains. Rows merge per CDR3 protein into single entries with the most common DNA and genes. The sample contains approximately 630,000 distinct CDR3 sequences, 20% to 30% of them found a single time. The ten largest clones take up 6.5% to 10% of the sample. Sequenced: CD8+ T cells from PBMCs. These receptors were obtained from a human donor in good health (CMV status not recorded). Some clones in this sample may be carry-over from other donors' samples.

The sample holds one count of this clonotype. This chain connects TRBV2 to TRBJ1-1; D is unclear. Trimming took 8 bases from V and 3 from J, leaving 7 bases between them. This CDR3 is built from 11 residues. CDR1 is SNHLY and CDR2 is FYNNEI in the germline V gene. CDR3 sequence: CASQEDTEAFF. Written as DNA, the CDR3 is TGTGCCAGCCAAGAGGACACTGAAGCTTTCTTT.

The chain joins TRBV29-1 to TRBJ1-2; D remains unclear. Germline CDR1 SQVTM, CDR2 ANQGSEA. CDR3 length: 13 residues. V lost 1 base and J 6 bases, leaving 12 bases between the germline ends. CDR3 DNA: TGCAGCGTTGAAGGAAGGGTGTGGGATGGCTACACCTTC. Translation: CSVEGRVWDGYTF.

The chain has TRBV6-6 and TRBJ2-7, with D perhaps matching TRBD1 (7 bases). Deletions cut 5 bases from V and 3 bases from J, with 14 bases between. Germline CDR1 and CDR2: MNHNY and SVGAGI (reference sequence). This CDR3 is 14 amino acids long. Here the CDR3 DNA reads TGTGCCAGCAGTCCAGGGGGGTCCCTCTACGAGCAGTACGTC. This sequence encodes CASSPGGSLYEQYV.

This chain uses TRBV5-5 with TRBJ2-3; D call uncertain. Trimming shortened V by 3 bases and J by 6 bases, and 8 bases separated the two germline ends. CDR3 size: 12 residues. Germline V CDR1 and CDR2: SGHKS, YYEKEE (reference sequence). The CDR3 loop is CASSWVEDTQYF. As DNA, the CDR3 is TGTGCCAGCAGCTGGGTGGAGGATACGCAGTATTTT.

This clonotype occurred many times. The chain uses TRBV4-1 and TRBJ2-1; tentative D call: TRBD1 (6 bases). This CDR3 has 14 amino acids. Germline loops: CDR1 MGHRA, CDR2 YSYEKL. V was shortened by 1 base and J by 8 bases, with 12 bases between the two germline ends. CDR3 nucleotide sequence: TGCGCCAGCAGCCAAGTACAGGGTGTCGATGAGCAGTTCTTC. Its protein product is CASSQVQGVDEQFF.

This clonotype was seen ten or more times. The V call is TRBV4-1, the J call TRBJ1-2; D ambiguous. The CDR3 totals 16 residues. Germline CDR1 is MGHRA and CDR2 is YSYEKL. The germline V and J ends were trimmed by 0 bases and 8 bases, with 19 bases remaining between them. CDR3 sequence (DNA): TGCGCCAGCAGCCAAGACCCCCTTCAACAAACTGGGGGCTACACCTTC. It translates to CASSQDPLQQTGGYTF.

V gene TRBV19 combines with J gene TRBJ2-7; 10 nucleotides agree with TRBD1. V shed 5 bases and J 6 bases; nucleotides not matched to a gene: 7. The CDR3 loop spans 14 amino acids. From germline, CDR1 is LNHDA and CDR2 SQIVND (reference sequence). The DNA of the CDR3 is TGTGCCAGTAGTGCGGGGACAGGGGCTTCCGAGCAGTACGTC. Encoded protein: CASSAGTGASEQYV.

The chain carries TRBV6-5 and TRBJ1-5, with D hard to call. The V gene's germline CDR1 is MNHEY and CDR2 SVGAGI. V was clipped by 5 bases and J by 4 bases, with 18 bases between them. CDR3 length equals 16 residues. Here the CDR3 DNA reads TGTGCCAGCAGTCTACAACCGGTACCGGGGAATCAGCCCCAGCATTTT. It encodes CASSLQPVPGNQPQHF.

This clonotype was counted once. The chain is built from TRBV25-1 and TRBJ1-2; TRBD1 is a possible D gene (5 bases). Germline CDR1 is MGHDK and CDR2 is SYGVNS. V lost 1 base to trimming and J lost 2 bases, with 17 bases between them. This CDR3 is built from 17 residues. The CDR3 protein is CASSEWEKDTSNYGYTF. The CDR3 DNA reads TGTGCCAGCAGTGAATGGGAGAAGGACACCTCCAACTATGGCTACACCTTC.

This clonotype was counted ten times or more. V gene TRBV7-2 combines with J gene TRBJ2-1, with D possibly being TRBD2 (6 bases). CDR1 SGHTA and CDR2 FQGNSA come from the germline V gene. V was shortened by 4 bases and J by 1 base, with 8 bases between the two germline ends. The CDR3 loop spans 14 amino acids. Written as DNA, the CDR3 is TGTGCCAGCAGCTGGGACTTTTCCTACAATGAGCAGTTCTTC. Encoded protein: CASSWDFSYNEQFF.

Worth noting for this clonotype: This may be a read error: a much more frequent sequence differs by one nucleotide. The chain combines TRBV7-2 with TRBJ2-3, with TRBD1 as a possible D gene (6 bases). Looked up from germline, CDR1 is SGHTA and CDR2 is FQGNSA. The germline V and J ends were trimmed by 4 bases and 1 base, with 21 bases remaining between them. CDR3 length: 18 residues. In DNA form, the CDR3 reads TGTACCAGCAGCTCTCATAGGGGGAATAATGTAGGCACAGATACGCAGTATTTT. This translates into CTSSSHRGNNVGTDTQYF.

DNA for the CDR3: TGCAGTGCTAGTAAGGGATACGAGCAGTACTTC. Translating it yields CSASKGYEQYF. The chain is built from TRBV20-1 and TRBJ2-7, with D uncertain. Germline loops: CDR1 DFQATT, CDR2 SNEGSKA (reference sequence). Trimming removed 3 bases at V and 4 bases at J, with 7 bases between. This CDR3 comprises 11 residues.

This rearrangement joins TRBV7-2 to TRBJ2-1; TRBD2 matches at 9 bases. In germline, CDR1 is SGHTA, CDR2 FQGNSA. The CDR3 extends over 16 amino acids. V dropped 5 bases and J dropped 4; count of bases not matched to a gene: 9. For the CDR3, the DNA is TGTGCCAGCAGCCCCACGGGACTAGCACCATACAATGAGCAGTTCTTC. Encoded protein: CASSPTGLAPYNEQFF.

This clonotype was recorded many times. The chain employs TRBV7-2 and TRBJ1-2; a possible D gene is TRBD1 (5 bases). CDR1 SGHTA and CDR2 FQGNSA come from the germline V gene. Trimming took 5 bases from V and 7 from J, leaving 17 bases between them. There are 14 residues in the CDR3. The CDR3 DNA sequence: TGTGCCAGCAGCCCGACAGATTTGGTATCTGGCTACACCTTC. Its translation: CASSPTDLVSGYTF.

This clonotype was seen at least ten times. The chain carries TRBV7-6 and TRBJ2-7; 9 bases agree with TRBD2. The germline gives CDR1 SGHVS, CDR2 FNYEAQ. The CDR3 has 17 residues. The trim removed 2 bases at V and 0 bases at J, leaving 8 bases unmatched. The CDR3 nucleotides are TGTGCCAGCAGCTTAAGGCTAGCGGGGACTAGCTCCTACGAGCAGTACGTC. Translated, it gives CASSLRLAGTSSYEQYV.

The chain has TRBV6-1 and TRBJ1-1; D unclear. V was trimmed by 2 bases and J by 7 bases, leaving 8 bases between them. CDR3 length equals 12 residues. Germline V gene sequence: CDR1 MNHNS, CDR2 SASEGT. Here the CDR3 reads CASSESGVEAFF. The CDR3 DNA is TGTGCCAGCAGTGAATCAGGCGTTGAAGCTTTCTTT.

The CDR3 DNA follows: TGCGCCAGCAGCCAACAAGGACTAGCGGGGAACAATGAGCAGTTCTTC. Translation gives CASSQQGLAGNNEQFF. This chain joins TRBV4-1 and TRBJ2-1; 12 positions agree with TRBD2. The germline V gene has CDR1 MGHRA and CDR2 YSYEKL. There are 16 residues in the CDR3. With 2 bases clipped from V and 5 bases from J, the junction kept 4 bases outside the gene matches.

The V gene is TRBV19, the J gene TRBJ2-3, with D possibly matching TRBD1 (6 bases). Germline V gives CDR1 LNHDA, CDR2 SQIVND (reference sequence). The CDR3 loop spans 15 amino acids. V was trimmed by 2 bases and J by 2 bases, leaving 11 bases between them. DNA of the CDR3: TGTGCCAGTAGTATACTGGACAGATCCACAGATACGCAGTATTTT. Residues: CASSILDRSTDTQYF.

This clonotype has a handful of counts. This CDR3 is CASSQGSGNTIYF. The CDR3 coding sequence is TGCGCCAGCAGCCAGGGCTCTGGAAACACCATATATTTT. This chain connects TRBV4-1 to TRBJ1-3; the D is unclear. Germline loops: CDR1 MGHRA, CDR2 YSYEKL. The CDR3 has 13 residues. V shed 3 bases and J shed 0 bases, with 3 bases lying between them.

The rearrangement uses TRBV12-3 or TRBV12-4 and TRBJ1-5; 9 positions match TRBD1. This CDR3 has 13 amino acids. Trimming took 7 bases from V and 6 from J; bases not matched to a gene: 4. CDR3 sequence reads: CASKNRGLQPQHF. CDR3 coding DNA: TGTGCCAGCAAAAACAGGGGGCTTCAGCCCCAGCATTTT.

This clonotype was seen repeatedly, ten times or more. J is TRBJ1-2 and V is TRBV14; no firm D call. The ends were cut back, 4 bases at V and 2 bases at J, with 11 bases in the middle. The CDR3 contains 14 residues. Germline-derived CDR1 and CDR2 are SGHDN and FVKESK. CDR3 amino acids: CASSRGKGNYGYTF. CDR3 nucleotides: TGTGCCAGCAGCCGTGGCAAGGGAAACTATGGCTACACCTTC.

This clonotype was counted only a few times. The rearrangement uses TRBV7-9 and TRBJ1-1; 11 bases fit TRBD1. V shed 5 bases and J 1 base; nucleotides not matched to a gene: 6. This CDR3 is 16 amino acids long. Germline V gives CDR1 SEHNR, CDR2 FQNEAQ (reference sequence). The CDR3 protein is CASSPGQGAPNTEAFF. Here the CDR3 DNA reads TGTGCCAGCAGCCCCGGACAGGGGGCCCCGAACACTGAAGCTTTCTTT.

The rearrangement joins TRBV7-9 to TRBJ2-7; 14 bases agree with TRBD2. CDR1 and CDR2 from the germline V gene are SEHNR and FQNEAQ (reference sequence). The CDR3 runs 19 residues. Trimming removed 0 bases from V and 2 bases from J; junction bases left unmatched: 9. The CDR3 DNA reads TGTGCCAGCAGCTTAGCTGGACTAGCGGGGGGCCTGTCCCCCTACGAGCAGTACTTC. Encoded protein: CASSLAGLAGGLSPYEQYF. Combining the CDR3 with reference TRBV7-9 and TRBJ2-7 gives the whole variable domain DTGVSQNPRHKITKRGQNVTFRCDPISEHNRLYWYRQTLGQGPEFLTYFQNEAQLEKSRLLSDRFSAERPKGSFSTLEIQRTEQGDSAMYLCASSLAGLAGGLSPYEQYFGPGTRLTVT.

The chain has TRBV20-1 and TRBJ2-1; 11 bases are shared with TRBD2. The CDR3 covers 15 residues. Germline V gives CDR1 DFQATT, CDR2 SNEGSKA (reference sequence). J was trimmed by 2 bases and V by 6 bases; bases with no gene match: 6. This CDR3 is CSATLAGGPYNEQFF. The CDR3 DNA is TGCAGTGCGACTCTAGCGGGGGGACCCTACAATGAGCAGTTCTTC.

This clonotype appeared many times. The CDR3 DNA is TGTGCCAGCAGTGCCCAGGACAGGGGGCGTGTAAATGAGCAGTTCTTC. This gives the protein CASSAQDRGRVNEQFF. This chain connects TRBV25-1 to TRBJ2-1, with 11 bases fitting TRBD1. V lost 4 bases to trimming and J lost 7 bases; unmatched junction nucleotides: 9. Germline V gene lookup returns CDR1 MGHDK and CDR2 SYGVNS. This CDR3 is 16 amino acids long. Based on the CDR3 plus reference TRBV25-1 and TRBJ2-1, the full variable domain is EADIYQTPRYLVIGTGKKITLECSQTMGHDKMYWYQQDPGMELHLIHYSYGVNSTEKGDLSSESTVSRIRTEHFPLTLESARPSHTSQYLCASSAQDRGRVNEQFFGPGTRLTVL.

V usage is TRBV7-2 and J usage is TRBJ2-7, with 10 bases lining up with TRBD2. There are 15 residues in the CDR3. V lost 5 bases and J lost 2; bases outside the gene matches: 6. The V gene's germline CDR1 is SGHTA and CDR2 FQGNSA. The CDR3 sequence is CASSPASGGAYEQYV. The CDR3 DNA follows: TGTGCCAGCAGCCCAGCCAGCGGGGGGGCCTACGAGCAGTACGTC.

This clonotype has a count of ten or more. This sequence joins TRBV6-1 and TRBJ1-3; 7 bases agree with TRBD1. Germline assignment: CDR1 MNHNS and CDR2 SASEGT. V lost 5 bases to trimming and J lost 0 bases; unmatched junction nucleotides: 7. This CDR3 comprises 16 residues. CDR3 protein: CASSPGQDFSGNTIYF. CDR3 nucleotide sequence: TGTGCCAGCAGTCCCGGACAGGACTTCTCTGGAAACACCATATATTTT.

This clonotype was found many times. V usage is TRBV7-8 and J usage is TRBJ1-2; TRBD1 matches at 9 bases. This CDR3 is 17 amino acids long. J gave up 7 bases and V 0 bases, and 12 bases lay outside the gene matches. Germline V gene data show CDR1 as SGHVS and CDR2 as FQNEAQ. CDR3 region: CASSLAFYDGTGSGYTF. The CDR3 region has the DNA TGTGCCAGCAGCTTAGCTTTCTATGACGGGACAGGGAGTGGCTACACCTTC.

The chain has TRBV4-1 and TRBJ2-6; no clear D. V shed 4 bases and J shed 2 bases, with 6 bases lying between them. This CDR3 is 14 amino acids long. Per the germline V gene, CDR1 is MGHRA and CDR2 is YSYEKL. CDR3 DNA sequence: TGCGCCAGCAGCCTCAATACTGGGGCCAACGTCCTGACTTTC. This encodes CASSLNTGANVLTF.

There are a few counts of this clonotype. The V gene is TRBV27, the J gene TRBJ2-2; TRBD1 matches at 7 bases. CDR1 and CDR2 from the germline V gene are MNHEY and SMNVEV (reference sequence). V gave up 6 bases and J gave up 5 bases; unmatched junction bases: 12. This CDR3 contains 16 residues. The CDR3 is CASSPLRTGDTGELFF. DNA of the CDR3: TGTGCCAGCAGCCCACTCCGGACAGGAGATACCGGGGAGCTGTTTTTT.

This clonotype showed up many times. The V gene is TRBV7-6, the J gene TRBJ2-1, with D possibly TRBD2 on 6 matching bases. Germline V gene lookup returns CDR1 SGHVS and CDR2 FNYEAQ. With 5 bases removed from V and 2 bases from J, the gap between germline ends came to 22 bases. This CDR3 has 18 amino acids. The CDR3 here is CASSQSGPLAKAYNEQFF. DNA for the CDR3: TGTGCCAGCAGCCAATCGGGCCCTCTAGCGAAAGCCTACAATGAGCAGTTCTTC.